This passage covers 27 T cell receptor beta chains from one sample sequenced in a study of radiotherapy plus CTLA-4 blockade in lung cancer. The method was immunoSEQ multiplex PCR; TCRdb's version includes in-frame clones alone and lacks a portion of them. This sample has about 38,000 clones; around 79% occur once, and the top ten carry approximately 9%. Sequences were derived from peripheral blood, sampled from a patient treated with radiotherapy plus ipilimumab. Receptors were obtained from a human donor with non-small cell lung cancer who had stable disease on radiotherapy plus ipilimumab.

In its sample, this clone was seen once. The CDR3 coding sequence is TGTGCCAGCAGTGGTTGGACAATGAATGGCTACACCTTC. It yields the protein CASSGWTMNGYTF. The chain couples TRBV6-1 to TRBJ1-2, with a weak D call TRBD1 (5 bases). The CDR3 sequence is 13 residues long. Germline V gives CDR1 MNHNS, CDR2 SASEGT. Trimming left V 4 bases short and J 6 bases short, with 12 bases between.

Here the CDR3 reads CATTLGGGPSDTQYF. CDR3 bases: TGCGCCACCACCCTTGGGGGGGGGCCTTCAGATACGCAGTATTTT. V usage is TRBV5-1 and J usage is TRBJ2-3; possibly TRBD2 for D (7 bases). The V end was cut by 9 bases, the J end by 4 bases, with 21 bases between. The CDR3 is 15 residues long. The germline V gene has CDR1 SGHRS and CDR2 YFSETQ.

The chain recombines TRBV5-8 with TRBJ2-1; D possibly corresponds to TRBD2 (6 bases). The V and J ends lost 4 bases and 3 bases respectively, with 11 bases between them. CDR1 SGHTS and CDR2 YDEGEE come from the germline V gene. The CDR3 is 14 residues long. The CDR3 region is CASSPRLDYNEQFF. In DNA, the CDR3 is TGTGCCAGCAGCCCCCGACTAGACTACAATGAGCAGTTCTTC.

The chain joins TRBV5-1 to TRBJ1-3; D is uncertain. Trimming stripped 0 bases from V and 1 base from J, with 11 bases between. The germline CDR1 and CDR2 sequences are SGHRS and YFSETQ. The CDR3 runs to 16 residues. This CDR3 reads CASSLVPADSGNTIYF. The CDR3 DNA reads as TGCGCCAGCAGCTTGGTCCCAGCCGATTCTGGAAACACCATATATTTT.

CDR3 region: CASSFIQGYNSPLHF. The CDR3, as DNA: TGTGCCAGCAGCTTCATACAGGGATATAATTCACCCCTCCACTTT. This chain links TRBV5-6 with TRBJ1-6, with a weak D call TRBD1 (6 bases). The germline CDR1 and CDR2 sequences are SGHDT and YYEEEE. The CDR3 runs 15 residues. The V and J ends lost 2 bases and 4 bases respectively, with 10 bases between them.

The sample holds one count of this clone. The gene calls are TRBV30 and TRBJ1-5, with a possible D match to TRBD1 (5 bases). The V end was cut by 3 bases, the J end by 1 base, with 7 bases between. CDR1 is GTSNPN and CDR2 is SVGIG in the germline V gene (reference sequence). This CDR3 has 13 residues. Written as DNA, the CDR3 is TGTGCCTGGAGCAAGGGGAGCAATCAGCCCCAGCATTTT. Translating it yields CAWSKGSNQPQHF. Complete variable domain (other parts from reference TRBV30 and TRBJ1-5): SQTIHQWPATLVQPVGSPLSLECTVEGTSNPNLYWYRQAAGRGLQLLFYSVGIGQISSEVPQNLSASRPQDRQFILSSKKLLLSDSGFYLCAWSKGSNQPQHFGDGTRLSIL.

The chain links TRBV6-1 to TRBJ2-2; 9 bases are shared with TRBD1. The CDR3 has 14 residues. V lost 7 bases, J lost 6 bases, and 6 bases stayed unmatched. Germline lookup yields CDR1 MNHNS and CDR2 SASEGT. CDR3 coding DNA: TGTGCCAGCAAAGGGACAGGGATCGCCGGGGAGCTGTTTTTT. Translating it yields CASKGTGIAGELFF.

The V gene is TRBV6-5, the J gene TRBJ1-5; D uncertain. Deletions cut 2 bases from V and 4 bases from J, with 6 bases between. This CDR3 spans 13 amino acids. Germline assignment: CDR1 MNHEY and CDR2 SVGAGI. The CDR3 spells CASSYMENQPQHF. The CDR3 nucleotides read TGTGCCAGCAGTTACATGGAGAATCAGCCCCAGCATTTT.

The rearrangement uses TRBV10-3 and TRBJ1-2; D unresolved. This CDR3 has 11 residues. Looked up from germline, CDR1 is ENHRY and CDR2 is SYGVKD. Trimming left V 0 bases short and J 4 bases short, with 0 bases between. The CDR3 DNA sequence: TGTGCCATCAGTGAGTCCTATGGCTACACCTTC. This gives the protein CAISESYGYTF.

V gene TRBV5-6 combines with J gene TRBJ1-2; D not resolved. V was clipped by 4 bases and J by 6 bases, with 10 bases between them. The CDR3 sequence is 12 residues long. Germline V gives CDR1 SGHDT, CDR2 YYEEEE. CDR3 bases: TGTGCCAGCAGCACGGACCTCGATGGCTACACCTTC. It translates to CASSTDLDGYTF. The full variable domain, its missing parts supplied by reference TRBV5-6 and TRBJ1-2, is DAGVTQSPTHLIKTRGQQVTLRCSPKSGHDTVSWYQQALGQGPQFIFQYYEEEERQRGNFPDRFSGHQFPNYSSELNVNALLLGDSALYLCASSTDLDGYTFGSGTRLTVV.

This chain links TRBV6-6 with TRBJ2-7, with 10 bases matching TRBD1. Germline-derived CDR1 and CDR2 are MNHNY and SVGAGI (reference sequence). CDR3 length equals 16 residues. The trim removed 7 bases at V and 1 base at J, leaving 10 bases unmatched. The CDR3 bases are TGTGCCAGCATAAGGGGGGGGACAGGGGCTTCCTACGAGCAGTACTTC. It specifies CASIRGGTGASYEQYF.

The chain recombines TRBV6-6 with TRBJ1-1; a possible D gene is TRBD1 (6 bases). V was pared by 2 bases and J by 1 base, with 8 bases between. Germline lookup yields CDR1 MNHNY and CDR2 SVGAGI (reference sequence). This CDR3 has 14 residues. CDR3 in DNA: TGTGCCAGCAGTTACAACAGGGCGAACACTGAAGCTTTCTTT. It is translated as CASSYNRANTEAFF.

This clone turned up a few times. The V and J genes are TRBV7-3 and TRBJ2-3; 9 positions match TRBD1. CDR1 is SGHTA, CDR2 FQGTGA, per germline. J lost 2 bases, V lost 3 bases, and 3 bases had no gene match. CDR3 length: 15 amino acids. CDR3 residues: CASSFGQGYTDTQYF. The CDR3 DNA follows: TGTGCCAGCAGCTTTGGACAGGGGTACACAGATACGCAGTATTTT.

This clone was recorded a few times. J is TRBJ1-1 and V is TRBV6-5; perhaps TRBD1 as D (5 bases). Germline-derived CDR1 and CDR2 are MNHEY and SVGAGI. V shed 0 bases and J shed 4 bases, with 12 bases lying between them. The CDR3 is 15 amino acids. The DNA of the CDR3 is TGTGCCAGCAGTTACTCCCTGGGGAGGGGCACTGAAGCTTTCTTT. It codes for CASSYSLGRGTEAFF.

This chain uses TRBV4-3 with TRBJ2-7; 9 nucleotides agree with TRBD1. Germline CDR1 and CDR2: LGHNA and YSLEER. V lost 1 base and J lost 2; bases outside the gene matches: 3. This CDR3 region has 15 residues. The CDR3 sequence: CASSQGTGETYEQYF. The CDR3 DNA reads as TGCGCCAGCAGCCAAGGGACAGGGGAGACCTACGAGCAGTACTTC.

This CDR3 is CASSLGVSNTGELFF. In DNA, the CDR3 is TGTGCCAGCAGCCTAGGGGTCTCGAACACCGGGGAGCTGTTTTTT. V and J are TRBV11-2 and TRBJ2-2; TRBD1 might be the D (5 bases). Germline CDR1 reads SGHAT; CDR2 reads FQNNGV. V shed 5 bases and J shed 0 bases, with 10 bases lying between them. CDR3 length: 15 amino acids.

By sample share, this clone is medium-sized. This chain connects TRBV5-1 to TRBJ2-5; a possible D gene is TRBD1 (5 bases). The V gene's germline CDR1 is SGHRS and CDR2 YFSETQ. V was clipped by 0 bases and J by 4 bases, with 7 bases between them. The CDR3 has 13 amino acids. Written as DNA, the CDR3 is TGCGCCAGCAGCTTGGGACAGAGAGAGACCCAGTACTTC. Its protein is CASSLGQRETQYF.

The rearrangement uses TRBV6-5 and TRBJ2-1; D uncertain. The germline gives CDR1 MNHEY, CDR2 SVGAGI. V lost 6 bases to trimming and J lost 3 bases, with 9 bases between them. The CDR3 has 13 residues. CDR3 amino acids: CASSRHFYNEQFF. DNA of the CDR3: TGTGCCAGCAGCCGGCACTTCTACAATGAGCAGTTCTTC.

CDR3 loop: CASSEYRGASTDTQYF. CDR3 in DNA: TGTGCCAGCAGTGAATACCGGGGGGCGAGCACAGATACGCAGTATTTT. The genes are TRBV25-1 and TRBJ2-3, with D possibly being TRBD2 (7 bases). The CDR3 consists of 16 residues. CDR1 and CDR2 from the germline V gene are MGHDK and SYGVNS. With 0 bases removed from V and 0 bases from J, the gap between germline ends came to 10 bases.

This chain connects TRBV19 to TRBJ2-1; TRBD1 or TRBD2 may be the D gene (6 bases each). Trimming pared 5 bases from V and 1 base from J, leaving 12 bases between. The CDR3 runs to 15 residues. Germline V gene data show CDR1 as LNHDA and CDR2 as SQIVND (reference sequence). For the CDR3, the DNA is TGTGCCAGTAGTGGCGGAGGGGGTTCCTACAATGAGCAGTTCTTC. This codes for CASSGGGGSYNEQFF.

This clone was counted a single time. V gene TRBV16 combines with J gene TRBJ2-7; perhaps TRBD1 as D (7 bases). CDR1 and CDR2 (germline): KGHSY, FQNENV. This CDR3 comprises 17 residues. The V end lost 4 bases, the J end lost 0 bases, and 19 bases lay between the germline ends. CDR3 protein: CASSPYRGGGSSYEQYV. DNA of the CDR3: TGTGCCAGCAGCCCTTACAGGGGAGGTGGAAGCTCCTACGAGCAGTACGTC.

This clone showed up just a few times. This sequence joins TRBV5-1 and TRBJ2-3; no firm D call. The V end was cut by 0 bases, the J end by 1 base, with 9 bases between. The CDR3 is 15 amino acids. The germline V gene has CDR1 SGHRS and CDR2 YFSETQ. The CDR3 DNA reads as TGCGCCAGCAGCTTGGGACTTGGGGGCACAGATACGCAGTATTTT. Protein product: CASSLGLGGTDTQYF. The entire variable domain, with the rest obtained from reference TRBV5-1 and TRBJ2-3, is as follows: KAGVTQTPRYLIKTRGQQVTLSCSPISGHRSVSWYQQTPGQGLQFLFEYFSETQRNKGNFPGRFSGRQFSNSRSEMNVSTLELGDSALYLCASSLGLGGTDTQYFGPGTRLTVL.

This clone has only a few counts. The V and J genes are TRBV5-4 and TRBJ2-2; unclear D gene. V dropped 0 bases and J dropped 6 bases, with 3 bases sitting between them. The CDR3 runs to 12 residues. In germline, CDR1 is SGHNT, CDR2 YYREEE (reference sequence). The CDR3 here is CASSLASGELFF. CDR3 bases: TGTGCCAGCAGCTTGGCATCCGGGGAGCTGTTTTTT. The full variable domain, its missing parts supplied by reference TRBV5-4 and TRBJ2-2, is ETGVTQSPTHLIKTRGQQVTLRCSSQSGHNTVSWYQQALGQGPQFIFQYYREEENGRGNFPPRFSGLQFPNYSSELNVNALELDDSALYLCASSLASGELFFGEGSRLTVL.

The chain combines TRBV6-1 with TRBJ1-3; D unresolved. Trimming pared 2 bases from V and 0 bases from J, leaving 11 bases between. The germline V gene has CDR1 MNHNS and CDR2 SASEGT. There are 16 residues in the CDR3. This CDR3 reads CASSESGGSSGNTIYF. The CDR3 nucleotides are TGTGCCAGCAGTGAATCCGGAGGGAGCTCTGGAAACACCATATATTTT.

This clone was found once. The chain recombines TRBV15 with TRBJ1-6, with D tentatively TRBD1 (5 bases). Trimming shortened V by 5 bases and J by 7 bases, and 9 bases separated the two germline ends. This CDR3 is 13 amino acids long. From germline, CDR1 is LNHNV and CDR2 YYDKDF (reference sequence). The CDR3 sequence is CATSRGRNSPLHF. The CDR3 DNA follows: TGTGCCACCAGCCGGGGCAGGAATTCACCCCTCCACTTT.

In its sample, this clone was seen a few times. The CDR3 DNA sequence: TGTGCCAGCAGCTTAGAAAGGGGCCACTTCTCTGGAAACACCATATATTTT. It is translated as CASSLERGHFSGNTIYF. The chain recombines TRBV11-3 with TRBJ1-3, with D perhaps matching TRBD1 (5 bases). The CDR3 runs 17 residues. Germline CDR1 SGHNT, CDR2 YENEEA. V dropped 0 bases and J dropped 0 bases, with 12 bases sitting between them.

The J gene is TRBJ2-1, the V gene TRBV11-3; D uncertain. Trimming took 5 bases from V and 8 from J, leaving 13 bases between them. Per the germline V gene, CDR1 is SGHNT and CDR2 is YENEEA. This CDR3 is 13 amino acids long. CDR3 loop: CASSPWGTDEQFF. For the CDR3, the DNA is TGTGCCAGCAGCCCGTGGGGAACGGATGAGCAGTTCTTC. Complete variable domain (other parts from reference TRBV11-3 and TRBJ2-1): EAGVVQSPRYKIIEKKQPVAFWCNPISGHNTLYWYLQNLGQGPELLIRYENEEAVDDSQLPKDRFSAERLKGVDSTLKIQPAELGDSAVYLCASSPWGTDEQFFGPGTRLTVL.